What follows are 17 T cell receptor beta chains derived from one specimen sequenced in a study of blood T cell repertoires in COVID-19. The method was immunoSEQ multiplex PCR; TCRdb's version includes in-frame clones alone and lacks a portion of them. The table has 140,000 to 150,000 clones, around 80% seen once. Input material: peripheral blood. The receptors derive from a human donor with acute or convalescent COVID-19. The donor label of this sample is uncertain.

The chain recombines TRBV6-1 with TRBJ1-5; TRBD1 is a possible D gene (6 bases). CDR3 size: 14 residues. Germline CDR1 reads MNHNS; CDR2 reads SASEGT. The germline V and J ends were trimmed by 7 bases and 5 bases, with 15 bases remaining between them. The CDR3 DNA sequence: TGTGCCAGCACCTCAACAGGGATAGATCAGCCCCAGCATTTT. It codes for CASTSTGIDQPQHF.

This CDR3 reads CASSQASSGNTIYF. The CDR3 DNA sequence: TGTGCCAGCAGCCAAGCGAGCTCTGGAAACACCATATATTTT. This rearrangement joins TRBV3-1 (or the pseudogene TRBV3-2) to TRBJ1-3; D ambiguous. V dropped 1 base and J dropped 0 bases, with 4 bases sitting between them. From germline, CDR1 is LGHDT and CDR2 YNNKEL (reference sequence). The CDR3 loop spans 14 amino acids.

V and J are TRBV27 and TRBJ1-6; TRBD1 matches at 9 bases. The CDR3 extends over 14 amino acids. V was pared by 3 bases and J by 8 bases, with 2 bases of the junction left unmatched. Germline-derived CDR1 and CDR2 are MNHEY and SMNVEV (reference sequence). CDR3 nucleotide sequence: TGTGCCAGCAGTTTTCGGGACAGGGATTCACCCCTCCACTTT. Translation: CASSFRDRDSPLHF.

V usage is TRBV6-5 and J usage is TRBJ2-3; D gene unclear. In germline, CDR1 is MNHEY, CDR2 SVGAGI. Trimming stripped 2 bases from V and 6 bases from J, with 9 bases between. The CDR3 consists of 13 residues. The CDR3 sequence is CASSYGLRDTQYF. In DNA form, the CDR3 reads TGTGCCAGCAGTTACGGGCTTCGGGATACGCAGTATTTT.

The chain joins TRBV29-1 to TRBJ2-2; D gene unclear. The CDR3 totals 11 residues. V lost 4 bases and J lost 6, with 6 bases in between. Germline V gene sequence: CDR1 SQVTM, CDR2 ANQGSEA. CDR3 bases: TGCAGCGTTGGGGCAGCCGGGGAGCTGTTTTTT. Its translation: CSVGAAGELFF.

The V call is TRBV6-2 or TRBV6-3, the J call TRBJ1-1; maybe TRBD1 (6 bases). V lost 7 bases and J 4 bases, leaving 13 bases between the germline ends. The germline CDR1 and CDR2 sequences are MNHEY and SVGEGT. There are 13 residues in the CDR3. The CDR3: CASTPDRGTEAFF. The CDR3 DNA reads TGTGCCAGCACCCCGGACAGAGGCACTGAAGCTTTCTTT.

The CDR3 protein is CASSPLTGGNVYEQYF. DNA of the CDR3: TGTGCCAGCAGCCCTCTGACAGGGGGCAACGTTTACGAGCAGTACTTC. V gene TRBV6-2 or TRBV6-3 combines with J gene TRBJ2-7, with 10 bases matching TRBD1. The CDR3 is made up of 16 amino acids. The V and J ends lost 6 bases and 4 bases, in that order; junction bases with no gene match: 12. The germline V gene has CDR1 MNHEY and CDR2 SVGEGT.

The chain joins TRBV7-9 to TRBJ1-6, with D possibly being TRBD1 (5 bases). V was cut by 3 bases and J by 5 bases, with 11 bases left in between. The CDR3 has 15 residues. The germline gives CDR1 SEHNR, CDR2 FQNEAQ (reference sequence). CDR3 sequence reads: CASSFNVGDNSPLHF. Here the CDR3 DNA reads TGTGCCAGCAGCTTCAATGTAGGGGATAATTCACCCCTCCACTTT. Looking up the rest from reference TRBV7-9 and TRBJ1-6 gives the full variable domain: DTGVSQNPRHKITKRGQNVTFRCDPISEHNRLYWYRQTLGQGPEFLTYFQNEAQLEKSRLLSDRFSAERPKGSFSTLEIQRTEQGDSAMYLCASSFNVGDNSPLHFGNGTRLTVT.

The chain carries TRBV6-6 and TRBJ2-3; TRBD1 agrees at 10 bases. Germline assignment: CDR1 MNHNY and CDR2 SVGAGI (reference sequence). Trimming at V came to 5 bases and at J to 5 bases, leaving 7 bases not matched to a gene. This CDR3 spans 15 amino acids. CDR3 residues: CASSTVTGGQDTQYF. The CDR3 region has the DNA TGTGCCAGCAGTACGGTGACAGGGGGCCAAGATACGCAGTATTTT.

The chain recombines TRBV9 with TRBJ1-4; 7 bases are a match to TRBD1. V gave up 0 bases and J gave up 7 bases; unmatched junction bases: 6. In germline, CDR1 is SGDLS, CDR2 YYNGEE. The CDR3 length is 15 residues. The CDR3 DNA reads TGTGCCAGCAGCGTAGCGGGAGGGGGCAGTGAAAAACTGTTTTTT. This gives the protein CASSVAGGGSEKLFF.

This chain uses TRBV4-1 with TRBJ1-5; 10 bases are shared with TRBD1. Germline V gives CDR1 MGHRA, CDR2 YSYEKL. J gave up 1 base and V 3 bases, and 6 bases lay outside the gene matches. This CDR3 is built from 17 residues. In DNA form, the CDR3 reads TGCGCCAGCAGCCAGACAGGGGGCGGTGGAAGCAATCAGCCCCAGCATTTT. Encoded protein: CASSQTGGGGSNQPQHF.

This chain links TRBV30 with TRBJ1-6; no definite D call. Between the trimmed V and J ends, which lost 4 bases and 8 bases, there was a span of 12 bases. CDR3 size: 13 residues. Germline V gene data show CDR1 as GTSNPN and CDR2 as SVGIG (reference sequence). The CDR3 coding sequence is TGTGCCTGGAACGTGAGGGAAGATTCACCCCTCCACTTT. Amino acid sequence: CAWNVREDSPLHF.

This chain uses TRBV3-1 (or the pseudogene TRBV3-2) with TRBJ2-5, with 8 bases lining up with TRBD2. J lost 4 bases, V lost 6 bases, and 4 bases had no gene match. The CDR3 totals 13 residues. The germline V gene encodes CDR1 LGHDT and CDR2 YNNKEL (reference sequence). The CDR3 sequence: CASRLTSGETQYF. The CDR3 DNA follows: TGTGCCAGCAGACTTACTAGCGGAGAGACCCAGTACTTC.

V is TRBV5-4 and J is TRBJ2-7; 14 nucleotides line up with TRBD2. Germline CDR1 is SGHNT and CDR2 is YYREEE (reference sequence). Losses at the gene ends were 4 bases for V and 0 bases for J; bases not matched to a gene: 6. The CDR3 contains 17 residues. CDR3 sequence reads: CASSRTGTSGGSYEQYF. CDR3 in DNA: TGTGCCAGCAGCAGAACCGGGACTAGCGGGGGCTCCTACGAGCAGTACTTC.

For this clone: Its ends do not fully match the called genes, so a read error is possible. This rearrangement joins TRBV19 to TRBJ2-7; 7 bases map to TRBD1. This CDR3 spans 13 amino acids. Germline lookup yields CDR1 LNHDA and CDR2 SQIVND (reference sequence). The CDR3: CASSTLQSTGRVF. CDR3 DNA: TGTGCCAGTAGTACCCTCCAATCGACAGGGCGGGTGTTC.

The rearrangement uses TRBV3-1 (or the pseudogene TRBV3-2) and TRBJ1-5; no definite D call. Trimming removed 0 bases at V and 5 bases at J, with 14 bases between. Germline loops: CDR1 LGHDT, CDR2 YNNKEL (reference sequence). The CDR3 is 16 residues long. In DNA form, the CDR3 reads TGTGCCAGCAGCCAAGATGGCGGCAGCCGCGATCAGCCCCAGCATTTT. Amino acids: CASSQDGGSRDQPQHF.

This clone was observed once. The CDR3 region has the DNA TGTGCCAGCAGCTTAGAGGGTCAGGGGAACACTGAAGCTTTCTTT. Protein product: CASSLEGQGNTEAFF. This chain uses TRBV7-9 with TRBJ1-1, with D tentatively TRBD1 (5 bases). This CDR3 has 15 residues. CDR1 is SEHNR and CDR2 is FQNEAQ in the germline V gene (reference sequence). V was pared by 1 base and J by 1 base, with 10 bases between.